This TCR beta chain was found in a study of cytomegalovirus exposure and HLA in healthy donors. The PCR was carried out with 60 Vbeta primers and 13 Jbeta primers. Generated by immunoSEQ multiplex PCR, the TCRdb table keeps only in-frame clones and is missing some. The sample has 85,000 to 130,000 clones, roughly 70% seen once. Study results and caveats: Confirmation in vitro established that a few CMV-associated chains were specific for CMV antigens.

Comments on this clone: Its antigen is currently unknown.

Germline V gene sequence: CDR1 MNHNY, CDR2 SVGAGI (reference sequence). Losses at the gene ends were 4 bases for V and 0 bases for J; bases not matched to a gene: 9. CDR3 length equals 16 residues. Sequencing was performed on PBMCs. The TCR comes from a woman aged 18-29 years in good health and CMV-seropositive. The chain has TRBV6-6 and TRBJ2-7; 7 bases match TRBD2. Here the CDR3 DNA reads TGTGCCAGCAGTTGGTTGGCGGGGGTAACCTCCTACGAGCAGTACTTC. This codes for CASSWLAGVTSYEQYF.